This TCR beta chain appears in the sequencing data of a study of a mutant IDH1 vaccine in newly diagnosed glioma. On the study more broadly: Treated individuals were about 62% male and roughly 38% female, averaging 40.4 years of age. Patients had received radiotherapy, temozolomide, or both previously, most receiving both.

Clones were sequenced by immunoSEQ multiplex PCR, and TCRdb holds only the in-frame ones, with some missing. The sample shows 50,000 to 75,000 clones, more than 90% of them seen only once. Concerning this clone: Its antigen remains unidentified.

Time point of the sample: baseline, week 1 (first vaccination visit). Treatment indicated: pre-vaccination baseline after standard-of-care therapy. This CDR3 is 13 amino acids long. The V gene's germline CDR1 is GTSNPN and CDR2 SVGIG (reference sequence). With 3 bases clipped from V and 8 bases from J, the junction kept 4 bases outside the gene matches. Whole-study findings and limits: Seemingly, top peripheral T cell clonotype changes bore no relation to pseudoprogression.

The input for sequencing was PBMCs, taken from a glioma patient treated with radiotherapy, temozolomide or both. The V and J genes are TRBV30 and TRBJ2-2, with TRBD1 identical over 9 bases. The clonotype originates from a man between 45 and 60 years old with glioma. CDR3 sequence: CAWSTGGAGELFF. The DNA of the CDR3 is TGTGCCTGGAGCACAGGGGGCGCGGGGGAGCTGTTTTTT.